Presented here are 25 T cell receptor beta chains from one specimen sequenced in a study of PD-L1 blockade in urothelial cancer. Stated time point: pretreatment peripheral blood. Produced via immunoSEQ multiplex PCR; TCRdb's table is partial and in-frame only. The data show approximately 50,000 clones, with about 86% seen just once and more than 3% held by the top ten. The specimen was PBMCs, collected around atezolizumab (anti-PD-L1) treatment. These receptors came from a man in his 70s with urothelial cancer.

The chain recombines TRBV13 with TRBJ2-7, with D perhaps TRBD1 (6 bases). Trimming pared 0 bases from V and 6 bases from J, leaving 12 bases between. This CDR3 comprises 14 residues. The germline gives CDR1 PRHDT, CDR2 FYEKMQ (reference sequence). The chain's CDR3 is CASSLGVRGSEQYF. The CDR3 DNA sequence: TGTGCCAGCAGCTTAGGTGTCAGGGGAAGCGAGCAGTACTTC.

The chain has TRBV7-2 and TRBJ2-2; TRBD2 agrees at 7 bases. V gave up 0 bases and J gave up 1 base; unmatched junction bases: 5. The CDR3 totals 17 residues. Germline-derived CDR1 and CDR2 are SGHTA and FQGNSA. CDR3 residues: CASSLATGLGNTGELFF. The CDR3 bases are TGTGCCAGCAGCTTAGCCACCGGACTAGGGAACACCGGGGAGCTGTTTTTT.

CDR3 amino acids: CASSLRQGQTYEQYF. The CDR3 DNA reads TGTGCCAGCAGCTTGCGGCAGGGCCAAACCTACGAGCAGTACTTC. The rearrangement links TRBV5-4 to TRBJ2-7; possible D gene TRBD1, 5 bases. The germline V gene encodes CDR1 SGHNT and CDR2 YYREEE (reference sequence). CDR3 length: 15 residues. The germline V and J ends were trimmed by 1 base and 2 bases, with 13 bases remaining between them.

The chain combines TRBV5-4 with TRBJ1-2; D perhaps matches TRBD1 (6 bases). Trimming cost V 2 bases and J 3 bases, with 14 bases left between them. CDR1 and CDR2 from the germline V gene are SGHNT and YYREEE (reference sequence). This CDR3 has 15 amino acids. CDR3 DNA sequence: TGTGCCAGCAGCTTCCGGTCGGCAGGGGACTATGGCTACACCTTC. Translating it yields CASSFRSAGDYGYTF.

This CDR3 is CASSFDSPRTEAFF. As DNA, the CDR3 is TGTGCCAGCAGCTTTGACAGCCCGAGAACTGAAGCTTTCTTT. The chain employs TRBV11-2 and TRBJ1-1; D may be TRBD1 (5 bases). Trimming cost V 3 bases and J 5 bases, with 13 bases left between them. CDR3 length: 14 residues. Per germline, CDR1 SGHAT and CDR2 FQNNGV.

Ten or more counts support this clone. J is TRBJ1-2 and V is TRBV19; TRBD1 is a possible D gene (6 bases). V was pared by 3 bases and J by 6 bases, with 23 bases between. The CDR3 spans 17 residues. Germline assignment: CDR1 LNHDA and CDR2 SQIVND (reference sequence). The CDR3 region has the DNA TGTGCCAGTAGTATTGGAGACTCACAGGGAATGTCAAATGGCTACACCTTC. Its protein is CASSIGDSQGMSNGYTF.

The rearrangement uses TRBV27 and TRBJ1-6; 8 bases match TRBD1. After removal of 4 bases from V and 5 bases from J, the junction contained 4 bases not matched to a gene. The CDR3 runs 15 residues. Per the germline V gene, CDR1 is MNHEY and CDR2 is SMNVEV (reference sequence). CDR3 coding DNA: TGTGCCAGCAGTTCGGGACAGGTCGATAATTCACCCCTCCACTTT. Encoded protein: CASSSGQVDNSPLHF.

The V and J genes are TRBV6-5 and TRBJ2-1; perhaps TRBD2 as D (5 bases). The CDR3 covers 14 residues. CDR1 and CDR2 from the germline V gene are MNHEY and SVGAGI. Trimming took 2 bases from V and 9 from J, leaving 14 bases between them. CDR3 protein: CASSYGGLNGEQFF. The CDR3 DNA follows: TGTGCCAGCAGTTACGGAGGACTTAATGGTGAGCAGTTCTTC.

The chain combines TRBV5-1 with TRBJ2-3; D may be TRBD2 (5 bases). Trimming left V 0 bases short and J 4 bases short, with 18 bases between. The germline gives CDR1 SGHRS, CDR2 YFSETQ. The CDR3 covers 17 residues. The CDR3 DNA reads as TGCGCCAGCAGCTTGGCGTCTAGTTTGGGAGTCGCAGATACGCAGTATTTT. It translates to CASSLASSLGVADTQYF.

The CDR3 bases are TGCGCCAGCAGCATGGGACTGCCTGGCAATGAGCAGTTCTTC. This gives the protein CASSMGLPGNEQFF. The rearrangement uses TRBV5-1 and TRBJ2-1; maybe TRBD2 (6 bases). The CDR3 contains 14 residues. V lost 4 bases to trimming and J lost 6 bases, with 14 bases between them. Germline CDR1 is SGHRS and CDR2 is YFSETQ. Supplemented by reference TRBV5-1 and TRBJ2-1, the full variable domain reads KAGVTQTPRYLIKTRGQQVTLSCSPISGHRSVSWYQQTPGQGLQFLFEYFSETQRNKGNFPGRFSGRQFSNSRSEMNVSTLELGDSALYLCASSMGLPGNEQFFGPGTRLTVL.

The genes are TRBV5-8 and TRBJ1-2; TRBD1 might be the D (5 bases). The CDR3 is made up of 15 amino acids. The V end lost 0 bases, the J end lost 0 bases, and 9 bases lay between the germline ends. Germline V CDR1 and CDR2: SGHTS, YDEGEE. The CDR3 coding sequence is TGTGCCAGCAGCTTGGTAGCAGGGACTAACTATGGCTACACCTTC. It yields the protein CASSLVAGTNYGYTF.

This clone was counted between two and nine times. The chain links TRBV15 to TRBJ2-5; 8 bases agree with TRBD1. The germline V gene has CDR1 LNHNV and CDR2 YYDKDF (reference sequence). The ends lost 0 bases at V and 2 bases at J; junction bases unmatched: 2. The CDR3 is 15 amino acids. The DNA of the CDR3 is TGTGCCACCAGCAGAGACCACAGGGGGCAAGAGACCCAGTACTTC. Translation: CATSRDHRGQETQYF.

The V and J genes are TRBV14 and TRBJ1-1; the D gene is possibly TRBD1 (5 bases). This CDR3 region has 15 residues. Germline CDR1 and CDR2: SGHDN and FVKESK. V lost 1 base, J lost 4 bases, and 13 bases lay in between. CDR3 nucleotide sequence: TGTGCCAGCAGCCAAGTTGCGGGGGGTAGCACTGAAGCTTTCTTT. This gives the protein CASSQVAGGSTEAFF.

The chain joins TRBV5-1 to TRBJ1-5; D gene ambiguous. The germline V gene has CDR1 SGHRS and CDR2 YFSETQ. The CDR3 sequence is 13 residues long. V was trimmed by 1 base and J by 4 bases, leaving 6 bases between them. As DNA, the CDR3 is TGCGCCAGCAGCTTGCTACCTAATCAGCCCCAGCATTTT. It codes for CASSLLPNQPQHF.

The count of this clone is one. The rearrangement uses TRBV5-6 and TRBJ1-2; D ambiguous. From germline, CDR1 is SGHDT and CDR2 YYEEEE. Trimming pared 7 bases from V and 9 bases from J, leaving 16 bases between. CDR3 length: 12 amino acids. The DNA for the CDR3 is TGTGCCAGCTTAATAGGAGGAGCGAGCTACACCTTC. Residues: CASLIGGASYTF. Filled out from reference TRBV5-6 and TRBJ1-2, the complete variable domain reads DAGVTQSPTHLIKTRGQQVTLRCSPKSGHDTVSWYQQALGQGPQFIFQYYEEEERQRGNFPDRFSGHQFPNYSSELNVNALLLGDSALYLCASLIGGASYTFGSGTRLTVV.

This clone was seen just once. The CDR3 DNA is TGTGCCTGCCCCCAGGGGGGAAAAGCTTTCTTT. As protein: CACPQGGKAFF. The chain recombines TRBV30 with TRBJ1-1, with TRBD1 matching over 7 bases. CDR1 GTSNPN and CDR2 SVGIG come from the germline V gene (reference sequence). Trimming took 6 bases from V and 9 from J; bases not matched to a gene: 7. The CDR3 runs 11 residues. Looking up the rest from reference TRBV30 and TRBJ1-1 gives the full variable domain: SQTIHQWPATLVQPVGSPLSLECTVEGTSNPNLYWYRQAAGRGLQLLFYSVGIGQISSEVPQNLSASRPQDRQFILSSKKLLLSDSGFYLCACPQGGKAFFGQGTRLTVV.

This chain connects TRBV28 to TRBJ1-4, with 9 bases fitting TRBD1. This CDR3 is 15 amino acids long. The J segment lost 6 bases and the V segment lost 3 bases, leaving 5 bases of the junction unmatched. CDR1 is MDHEN and CDR2 is SYDVKM in the germline V gene. The CDR3 region is CASSFSGQGYEKLFF. DNA of the CDR3: TGTGCCAGCAGTTTCTCGGGACAGGGATATGAAAAACTGTTTTTT.

The V call is TRBV11-2, the J call TRBJ2-1; 8 bases agree with TRBD2. The CDR3 is made up of 16 amino acids. The J segment lost 4 bases and the V segment lost 8 bases, leaving 13 bases of the junction unmatched. CDR1 and CDR2 (germline): SGHAT, FQNNGV. The DNA of the CDR3 is TGTGCCAGCGGGCCCTTAAGCGGGAGAACTTACAATGAGCAGTTCTTC. Translating it yields CASGPLSGRTYNEQFF. The complete variable domain, with remaining parts taken from reference TRBV11-2 and TRBJ2-1, reads EAGVAQSPRYKIIEKRQSVAFWCNPISGHATLYWYQQILGQGPKLLIQFQNNGVVDDSQLPKDRFSAERLKGVDSTLKIQPAKLEDSAVYLCASGPLSGRTYNEQFFGPGTRLTVL.

This chain links TRBV7-9 with TRBJ1-3, with TRBD1 identical over 12 bases. J was trimmed by 2 bases and V by 8 bases; bases with no gene match: 4. CDR1 and CDR2 (germline): SEHNR, FQNEAQ (reference sequence). This CDR3 is 15 amino acids long. The CDR3 region has the DNA TGTGCCAGCGGTTGGGACAGGGGGCCTGGAAACACCATATATTTT. This encodes CASGWDRGPGNTIYF.

This clone was recorded a few times. This chain links TRBV2 with TRBJ2-6; D unresolved. Germline V gene data show CDR1 as SNHLY and CDR2 as FYNNEI. This CDR3 is built from 16 residues. Trimming removed 0 bases from V and 0 bases from J, with 6 bases in between. The CDR3 DNA is TGTGCCAGCAGTGAAGCGCGGTACTCTGGGGCCAACGTCCTGACTTTC. It specifies CASSEARYSGANVLTF.

V is TRBV25-1 and J is TRBJ1-1; D ambiguous. The V end was cut by 5 bases, the J end by 0 bases, with 13 bases between. The germline gives CDR1 MGHDK, CDR2 SYGVNS. This CDR3 region has 15 residues. The chain's CDR3 is CASSRGEVVNTEAFF. The CDR3 DNA follows: TGTGCCAGCAGTCGGGGTGAGGTGGTGAACACTGAAGCTTTCTTT.

This clone showed up just once. The chain links TRBV7-3 to TRBJ2-3, with 7 bases matching TRBD2. This CDR3 contains 15 residues. Germline V gene sequence: CDR1 SGHTA, CDR2 FQGTGA. The J segment lost 0 bases and the V segment lost 4 bases, leaving 4 bases of the junction unmatched. The DNA of the CDR3 is TGTGCCAGCAGCTCCACTAGCGCGAGCACAGATACGCAGTATTTT. This encodes CASSSTSASTDTQYF. Full variable domain (missing parts from reference TRBV7-3 and TRBJ2-3): GAGVSQTPSNKVTEKGKYVELRCDPISGHTALYWYRQSLGQGPEFLIYFQGTGAADDSGLPNDRFFAVRPEGSVSTLKIQRTERGDSAVYLCASSSTSASTDTQYFGPGTRLTVL.

CDR3 DNA sequence: TGTGCCAGCAGTATGCCTAGCGGGACCTACAATGAGCAGTTCTTC. It encodes CASSMPSGTYNEQFF. The chain uses TRBV28 and TRBJ2-1, with 9 bases lining up with TRBD2. The junction had 4 bases not matched to a gene; V was cut back by 5 bases and J by 2 bases. This CDR3 has 15 residues. Germline loops: CDR1 MDHEN, CDR2 SYDVKM.

The rearrangement uses TRBV29-1 and TRBJ1-5; D gene ambiguous. The germline gives CDR1 SQVTM, CDR2 ANQGSEA. The V and J ends lost 1 base and 6 bases respectively, with 10 bases between them. The CDR3 covers 13 residues. CDR3 sequence: CSVEASPGQPQHF. CDR3 nucleotides: TGCAGCGTTGAAGCATCCCCAGGTCAGCCCCAGCATTTT.

This rearrangement joins TRBV19 to TRBJ1-5; possibly TRBD1 for D (5 bases). CDR3 length equals 16 residues. Trimming removed 5 bases from V and 0 bases from J, with 14 bases in between. Germline CDR1 LNHDA, CDR2 SQIVND (reference sequence). This CDR3 reads CASSPLGGFSNQPQHF. The CDR3 DNA is TGTGCCAGTAGTCCGCTGGGGGGGTTTAGCAATCAGCCCCAGCATTTT.